This TCR beta chain was captured by sequencing in a study of TIL therapy for anti-PD-1-resistant metastatic lung cancer. Looking at the study overall: Tumors had a median PD-L1 proportion score of approximately 6%. Half of patients were current or former smokers. Median tumor mutation burden was around 1.6 mutations per megabase.

This clone appeared once. Described time point: pre-treatment sample, taken before nivolumab and TIL therapy. The tumor samples were excised metastases, mostly pleural nodules or supraclavicular lymph nodes. The germline gives CDR1 DFQATT, CDR2 SNEGSKA (reference sequence). Trimming took 6 bases from V and 8 from J; bases not matched to a gene: 2. The CDR3 is made up of 11 amino acids. The libraries were made with immunoSEQ v3. Survey-level samples got 1.5 million to 2.5 million read pairs; deep-level samples got roughly 4.5-6 million. TCRdb's table, derived via immunoSEQ multiplex PCR, lists solely in-frame clones and lacks some. Of about 13,000 clones in the sample, 66% were seen once.

This chain connects TRBV20-1 to TRBJ2-2; 8 bases agree with TRBD2. The sequencing used tumor tissue, collected at baseline. This receptor was taken from a woman aged 25 to 80 with non-small cell lung cancer. Here the CDR3 reads CSASGSGELFF. In DNA form, the CDR3 reads TGCAGTGCCAGCGGGAGTGGGGAGCTGTTTTTT.